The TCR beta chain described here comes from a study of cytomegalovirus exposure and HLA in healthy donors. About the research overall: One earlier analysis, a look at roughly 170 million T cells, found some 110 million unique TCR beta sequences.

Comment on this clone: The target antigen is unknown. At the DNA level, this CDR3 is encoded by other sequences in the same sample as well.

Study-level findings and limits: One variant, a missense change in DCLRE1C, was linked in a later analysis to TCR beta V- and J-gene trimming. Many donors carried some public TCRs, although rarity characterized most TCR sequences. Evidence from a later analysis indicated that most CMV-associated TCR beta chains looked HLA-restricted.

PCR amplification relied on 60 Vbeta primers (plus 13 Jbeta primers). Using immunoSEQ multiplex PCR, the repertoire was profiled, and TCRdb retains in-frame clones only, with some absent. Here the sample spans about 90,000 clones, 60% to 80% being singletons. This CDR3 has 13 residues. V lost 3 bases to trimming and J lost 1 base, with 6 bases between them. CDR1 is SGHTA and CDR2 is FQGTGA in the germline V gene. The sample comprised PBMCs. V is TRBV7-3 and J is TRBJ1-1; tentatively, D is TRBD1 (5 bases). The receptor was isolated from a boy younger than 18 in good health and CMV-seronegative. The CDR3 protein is CASSFTGNTEAFF. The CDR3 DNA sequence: TGTGCCAGCAGCTTCACAGGGAACACTGAAGCTTTCTTT.